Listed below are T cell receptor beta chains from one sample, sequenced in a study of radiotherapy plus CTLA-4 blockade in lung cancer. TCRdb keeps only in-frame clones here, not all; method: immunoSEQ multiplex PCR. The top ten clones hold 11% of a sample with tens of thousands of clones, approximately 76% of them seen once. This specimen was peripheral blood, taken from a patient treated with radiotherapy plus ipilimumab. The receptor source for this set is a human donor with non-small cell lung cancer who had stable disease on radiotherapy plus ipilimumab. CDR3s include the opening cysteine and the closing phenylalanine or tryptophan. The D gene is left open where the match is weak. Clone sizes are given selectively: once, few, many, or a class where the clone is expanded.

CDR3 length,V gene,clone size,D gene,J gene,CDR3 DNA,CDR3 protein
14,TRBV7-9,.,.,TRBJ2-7,TGTGCCAGCAGCTTAGGGCAGAGCTCCTACGAGCAGTACTTC,CASSLGQSSYEQYF
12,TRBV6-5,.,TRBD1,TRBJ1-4,TGTGCCAGCAGGGAGGGACAGCTAAAACTGTTTTTT,CASREGQLKLFF
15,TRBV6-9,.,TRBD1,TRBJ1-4,TGTGCCAGCAGTGAAGCGACAGGGGAGGAAGAAAAACTGTTTTTT,CASSEATGEEEKLFF
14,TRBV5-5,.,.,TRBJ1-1,TGTGCCAGCAGCCCCCGACAGGATAACACTGAAGCTTTCTTT,CASSPRQDNTEAFF
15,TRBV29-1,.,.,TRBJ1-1,TGCAGCGTTCTCGATTACAGGCCCATGAACACTGAAGCTTTCTTT,CSVLDYRPMNTEAFF
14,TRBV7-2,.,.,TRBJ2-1,TGTGCCAGCAGCCCCGGGGGCAGCACCAATGAGCAGTTCTTC,CASSPGGSTNEQFF
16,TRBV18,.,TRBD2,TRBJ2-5,TGTGCCAGCTCACCGAGGCCCGGGACTAGCCAAGAGACCCAGTACTTC,CASSPRPGTSQETQYF
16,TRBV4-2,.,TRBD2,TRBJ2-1,TGTGCCAGCAGCCCCCACCCACTAGCGGGGTACAATGAGCAGTTCTTC,CASSPHPLAGYNEQFF
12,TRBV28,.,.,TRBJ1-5,TGTGCCAGCCATCAAAACAGCCAGCCCCAGCATTTT,CASHQNSQPQHF
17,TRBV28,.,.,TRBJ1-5,TGTGCCAGCAGTTTAGTGGGGGGCGTCGATCGTTATCAGCCCCAGCATTTT,CASSLVGGVDRYQPQHF
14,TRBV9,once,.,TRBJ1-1,TGTGCCAGCAGCGTGGCCCCTGAGAACACTGAAGCTTTCTTT,CASSVAPENTEAFF
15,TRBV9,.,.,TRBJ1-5,TGTGCCAGCAGCCCAAGTACTGACAGTAATCAGCCCCAGCATTTT,CASSPSTDSNQPQHF
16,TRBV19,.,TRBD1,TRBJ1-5,TGTGCCAGTAATGCCAGGGGGGAGTTTAGCAATCAGCCCCAGCATTTT,CASNARGEFSNQPQHF
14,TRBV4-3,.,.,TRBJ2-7,TGCGCCAGCAGCCAAGATCATAGCGGTTACGAGCAGTACTTC,CASSQDHSGYEQYF
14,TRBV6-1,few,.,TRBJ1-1,TGTGCCAGCATCAGTGGGGGGGTGAACACTGAAGCTTTCTTT,CASISGGVNTEAFF
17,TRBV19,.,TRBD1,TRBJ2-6,TGTGCCAGTAGGCAGGGGCGGACAGGGGCTGGGGCCAACGTCCTGACTTTC,CASRQGRTGAGANVLTF
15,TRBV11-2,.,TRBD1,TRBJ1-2,TGTGCCAGCAGCCCGAGACAGGGGGCCTCTTATGGCTACACCTTC,CASSPRQGASYGYTF
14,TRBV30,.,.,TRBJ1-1,TGTGCCTGGAGTATTGTGTCCCCTCCCACTGAAGCTTTCTTT,CAWSIVSPPTEAFF
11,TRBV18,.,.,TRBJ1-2,TGTGCCAGCCAAGGAGGCTATGGCTACACCTTC,CASQGGYGYTF
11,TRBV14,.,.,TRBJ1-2,TGTGCCAGCGGCGGGGGCTATGGCTACACCTTC,CASGGGYGYTF
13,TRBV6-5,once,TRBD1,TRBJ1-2,TGTGCCAGCAGTCAGGACAGGGCCTATGGCTACACCTTC,CASSQDRAYGYTF
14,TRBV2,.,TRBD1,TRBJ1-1,TGTGCCAGCAGTGTGTTACAGGGGGGCACTGAAGCTTTCTTT,CASSVLQGGTEAFF
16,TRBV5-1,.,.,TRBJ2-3,TGCGCCAGCAGCTTCGGTAACAGCGAAGGCACAGATACGCAGTATTTT,CASSFGNSEGTDTQYF